This T cell receptor (beta chain) was sequenced during a study of Graves' ophthalmopathy and Graves' hyperthyroidism. Whole-study findings and limits: Among thyroid clonotypes expanded above 0.001 frequency, most also appeared in blood.

CDR3 regions of TCR beta were amplified from RNA transcripts. First-round RT-PCR used HTBI primers; second-round multiplex PCR followed. TCRdb reanalysed the multiplex PCR reads using MiXCR and keeps one entry per CDR3 protein. The profile shows nearly 400,000 distinct CDR3 sequences, 15% to 20% of them singletons. Unmatched junction bases numbered 8, after V lost 7 bases and J lost 2 bases. CDR3 size: 15 residues. Germline V gene data show CDR1 as MNHNS and CDR2 as SASEGT. This clonotype came up many times. The antigen remains unidentified. Ophthalmopathy donors showed moderate-to-severe activity, CAS ≥3, NOSPECS ≥4 and a duration under 3 months. Pregnant or lactating patients and those with other autoimmune diseases or uncontrolled infections were excluded. Diagnostic conclusions were grounded in clinical symptoms, serum thyroxine, TRAb, thyroid ultrasound and orbital computed tomography.

Sequenced input: peripheral blood. The sequence was obtained from a woman aged 18-29 years with Graves' ophthalmopathy. The chain uses TRBV6-1 and TRBJ1-1; 9 nucleotides agree with TRBD1. CDR3 DNA: TGTGCCAGCATCAAACTGGGACAGGGAAACACTGAAGCTTTCTTT. Amino acids: CASIKLGQGNTEAFF.